This paragraph reports one T cell receptor beta chain. This clonotype was counted only a few times. The clone's antigen remains unknown. No base qualities exist here, and no much larger clone lies one base off it. Ophthalmopathy patients had moderately to severely active disease, Clinical Activity Score of at least 3, NOSPECS grade of at least 4, and disease duration under 3 months. Patients with other autoimmune diseases, uncontrolled infections, pregnancy or lactation were excluded. Diagnosis was based on clinical symptoms, serum thyroxine, TRAb, thyroid ultrasound and orbital computed tomography. Using Ficoll-Paque density gradient centrifugation, PBMCs were isolated from less than 13 ml of fresh peripheral blood. Total RNA was extracted using Trizol reagent, and RNA quality was checked on an Agilent 2100 Bioanalyzer. This entry belongs to a study of Graves' ophthalmopathy and Graves' hyperthyroidism (dated by TCRdb to 2017 to 2018). In terms of the full investigation: Peripheral blood was collected at initial diagnosis, before any treatment. To tell Graves' ophthalmopathy apart from Graves' hyperthyroidism, and to predict which patients would progress to ophthalmopathy, the study relied on TCR beta repertoire signatures. For independent validation, a separate cohort was made up of 18 hyperthyroidism patients plus 17 patients who later progressed from hyperthyroidism to ophthalmopathy. In more than five hyperthyroidism patients, the T-cell repertoires found in thyroid tissue were compared with those found in blood. To explore V-J signatures that distinguish ophthalmopathy from hyperthyroidism, a discovery set of 100 patients was enrolled, made up of roughly 41 with ophthalmopathy and under 65 with stable hyperthyroidism. Once sampling was done, hyperthyroidism patients were given methimazole at a starting dose of 30 mg daily, while ophthalmopathy patients were given high-dose intravenous methylprednisolone. In total, 135 blood samples were TCR-sequenced: some 40 ophthalmopathy, 75 hyperthyroidism and about 17 hyperthyroidism-to-ophthalmopathy patients.

Paper-wide results and their limitations: No statistical method was used to set the sample size in advance, and the investigators knew which group each participant was assigned to. Among expanded thyroid clonotypes with frequency above 0.001, most also showed up in blood, which suggests that blood repertoires may reflect the thyroid immune response. In validation, the model predicted ophthalmopathy progression with 55% to 71% sensitivity and 72.22% specificity; fewer than 15 predicted patients were CT-confirmed with GO in a median of about 6.1 months. Ophthalmopathy was separated from stable hyperthyroidism by the 13-signature model with just under 90% sensitivity and 81% to 84% specificity in cross-validation and with 80%/75% in the test set.

TCR beta CDR3 regions were amplified from RNA transcripts for repertoire sequencing. The first round of RT-PCR was done with HTBI primers and the Qiagen OneStep RT-PCR kit, and was followed by a second round of multiplex PCR, then size selection and purification. Libraries were sequenced on an Illumina HiSeq2000 using paired-end 100 bp reads. Per the source publication's procedure: Reads were processed with SOAPnuke, discarding reads with adapters, uncalled bases, mean Phred below 15, or no exact constant-primer or identifier match. COPE v1.2.5 was used to merge high-quality paired reads. Each unique nucleotide sequence was defined as a clonotype, and clonotypes were aligned to IMGT TRB V, D and J references with MiTCR v1.1. Only V-J combinations with frequency above 0.0001 were analysed, covering around 99% of repertoires. For each V-J combination, a TCR clonal expansion and chaos score was defined as the ratio of F50 clonal expansion to chaos observed in the TCRdist matrix. Welch's t-statistics and random forest were used to reduce features to about a dozen V-J combinations, which were fed into a naive Bayes classifier. Thyroid-blood repertoire similarity was quantified with the Morisita-Horn index. TCRdb redid the processing of the public reads, applying fastp at Q25 and MiXCR, and retained in-frame beta chains. Each entry merges the rows of one CDR3 protein and shows their most common DNA and genes. Clone size and V and J calls follow TCRdb, not the original study. Within this sample are 500,000 to 800,000 distinct CDR3 sequences, with about 40% of them counted one time only. The ten largest clones take up roughly 3% of the sample.

The sample consisted of peripheral blood. This TCR came from an adult man with Graves' ophthalmopathy.

The CDR3: CASSYTGGYEAFF. The nucleotides read TGCGCCAGCAGTTATACAGGGGGTTATGAAGCTTTCTTT. The chain joins TRBV5-1 to TRBJ1-1, with 8 middle bases fitting TRBD1. The germline V gene supplies CDR1 SGHRS and CDR2 YFSETQ. The CDR3 covers 13 residues, taking in both the cysteine and the phenylalanine. CDR3 DNA only is kept here, 39 bases in frame from base 1. V is trimmed back by 5 bases and J by 7 bases, and the junction contains 7 bases that no gene match accounts for. Full variable domain (CDR3 extended with the reference TRBV5-1 and TRBJ1-1 proteins): KAGVTQTPRYLIKTRGQQVTLSCSPISGHRSVSWYQQTPGQGLQFLFEYFSETQRNKGNFPGRFSGRQFSNSRSEMNVSTLELGDSALYLCASSYTGGYEAFFGQGTRLTVV.